One TCR beta chain is described in this entry. The germline gene is not matched at one end of the junction; a read error may be the cause. Amplification of TCR beta CDR3 regions used RNA as the template. HTBI primers drove first-round RT-PCR of the TCR CDR3. TCRdb used MiXCR to reprocess the multiplex PCR reads, holding one entry per CDR3 protein. This table has 500,000 to 750,000 distinct CDR3 sequences, around a sixth appearing once. These data are taken from a study of T cells in Graves' hyperthyroidism and ophthalmopathy. Each 10 ml fresh peripheral blood draw supplied the PBMCs. The CDR3 sequence is 15 residues long. Germline CDR1 reads SGHAT; CDR2 reads FQNNGV.

The TCR originated in a woman aged 25 to 39 with Graves' hyperthyroidism. The sequencing sample was made of blood. The V and J genes are TRBV11-2 and TRBJ2-5; 8 nucleotides line up with TRBD1. The CDR3 coding sequence is TGTACCAGCAGCCCTGGGACAGGTTCTTTAGAGACCCAGTACTTC. It codes for CTSSPGTGSLETQYF.